These T cell receptor beta chains were read from a single sample in a study of shared T cell receptors in the human thymus. Sequencing used immunoSEQ multiplex PCR; TCRdb keeps in-frame clones, though not all of them. The repertoire holds hundreds of thousands of clones, roughly 90% seen once, with over 0.008% in the top ten. This sample was shared with a second study, whose subject was human thymus T cells.

Sequencing used thymocytes. The source of these receptors is a boy in the first two years of life with a congenital heart defect. CDR3s include the opening cysteine and the closing phenylalanine or tryptophan. Each record gives: V gene, clone size, J gene, CDR3 length, D gene, CDR3 DNA, CDR3 protein. A D gene is named only where the DNA matches it firmly. The size entry is marked missing in some rows and otherwise reads once, few, many or a size class.

>TRBV4-1|once|TRBJ1-5|14|NA
TGCGCCAGCAGCCAAGGCCCCCGGGTTCAGCCCCAGCATTTT
CASSQGPRVQPQHF
>TRBV7-9|NA|TRBJ2-7|13|NA
TGTGCCAGCAGCTTGGGGGGGCTGGTTGAGCAGTACTTC
CASSLGGLVEQYF
>TRBV25-1|NA|TRBJ2-7|14|TRBD2
TGTGCCAGCAAAAAGGGCGGGAGCTCCTACGAGCAGTACTTC
CASKKGGSSYEQYF
>TRBV27|once|TRBJ2-7|15|TRBD1
TGTGCCAGCAGTTCGACACAGGGGGCTCTCCACGAGCAGTACTTC
CASSSTQGALHEQYF
>TRBV5-5|NA|TRBJ1-1|12|NA
TGTGCCAGCAGCCCACCGGACACTGAAGCTTTCTTT
CASSPPDTEAFF
>TRBV5-1|NA|TRBJ2-6|20|TRBD2
TGCGCCAGCAGAGCGGGGGTGGGGCAGCGAATAAGCTCTGGGGCCAACGTCCTGACTTTC
CASRAGVGQRISSGANVLTF
>TRBV2|NA|TRBJ1-1|17|TRBD1
TGTGCCAGCAGTGAAGCATGGAGGACAGGGGATCCGACTGAAGCTTTCTTT
CASSEAWRTGDPTEAFF
>TRBV6-4|NA|TRBJ2-7|13|NA
TGTGCCAGCAGTGAAGTACGGGGCTACGAGCAGTACTTC
CASSEVRGYEQYF
>TRBV5-4|NA|TRBJ2-5|15|TRBD2
TGTGCCAGCAGCTTGGAGGCTAGCGGACAAGAGACCCAGTACTTC
CASSLEASGQETQYF
>TRBV30|NA|TRBJ2-1|16|TRBD2
TGTGCCTGGAGTGTACAGTCTAGCGGGGGATACAATGAGCAGTTCTTC
CAWSVQSSGGYNEQFF
>TRBV9|NA|TRBJ2-1|15|NA
TGTGCCAGCAGCGCGACTAGTGATTGCCACAATGAGCAGTTCTTC
CASSATSDCHNEQFF
>TRBV20-1|NA|TRBJ2-3|11|NA
TGCAGTGCTTCCTCGACAGATACGCAGTATTTT
CSASSTDTQYF
>TRBV6-1|NA|TRBJ2-2|21|TRBD2
TGTGCCAGCAGTGAAATGGGCCGGGGGCTAGCGGGAGGGTATAGCACCGGGGAGCTGTTTTTT
CASSEMGRGLAGGYSTGELFF
>TRBV7-9|NA|TRBJ1-1|15|NA
TGTGCCAGCAGCCCTAAACCTACGAGGAACACTGAAGCTTTCTTT
CASSPKPTRNTEAFF
>TRBV28|few|TRBJ2-3|17|NA
TGTGCCAGCAGCCTTACTGGGGGCCCCACCCCCACAGATACGCAGTATTTT
CASSLTGGPTPTDTQYF
>TRBV19|NA|TRBJ1-1|14|NA
TGTGCCAGTAGATATTCCCAGGGGTCCACTGAAGCTTTCTTT
CASRYSQGSTEAFF
>TRBV18|few|TRBJ2-4|15|TRBD2
TGTGCCAGCTCACCAGGGGGGGTGGCCAAAAACATTCAGTACTTC
CASSPGGVAKNIQYF
>TRBV5-8|NA|TRBJ2-5|16|NA
TGTGCCAGCAGCTTTCTCACAGGGAGTTACCAAGAGACCCAGTACTTC
CASSFLTGSYQETQYF
>TRBV5-1|once|TRBJ2-7|16|NA
TGCGCCAGCAGCTTAATCGTGGCGGCCGCCCTTTACGAGCAGTACTTC
CASSLIVAAALYEQYF
>TRBV5-1|NA|TRBJ1-2|17|TRBD1
TGCGCCAGCAGGACCGGGGACAGGGGGCGCCTTGGCTATGGCTACACCTTC
CASRTGDRGRLGYGYTF
>TRBV27|once|TRBJ2-5|16|TRBD2
TGTGCCAGCAGTTTTAGCGGGTTCCCCGAGCGGGAGACCCAGTACTTC
CASSFSGFPERETQYF
>TRBV7-9|NA|TRBJ1-2|13|NA
TGTGCCAGCAGCTCCCCCCCAGACAGTGGCTACACCTTC
CASSSPPDSGYTF
>TRBV4-1|NA|TRBJ2-7|19|TRBD2
TGCGCCAGCAGCCAAGATCGCAGGACTAGCGGGGTGGGCTCCTACGAGCAGTACTTC
CASSQDRRTSGVGSYEQYF
>TRBV2|NA|TRBJ2-1|15|TRBD2
TGTGCCAGCAGTGTCCTAGCGGAAGACTACAATGAGCAGTTCTTC
CASSVLAEDYNEQFF
>TRBV7-9|NA|TRBJ2-7|15|NA
TGTGCCAGCAGCCCGGACATGGACACCTTCTACGAGCAGTACTTC
CASSPDMDTFYEQYF
>TRBV18|few|TRBJ1-2|13|NA
TGTGCCAGCTCACCTGCCCAGTCGGGTGGCTACACCTTC
CASSPAQSGGYTF
>TRBV4-3|NA|TRBJ2-6|15|NA
TGCGCCAGCAGCCAAGTCACGACAGGCGACTTCGTCCTGACTTTC
CASSQVTTGDFVLTF